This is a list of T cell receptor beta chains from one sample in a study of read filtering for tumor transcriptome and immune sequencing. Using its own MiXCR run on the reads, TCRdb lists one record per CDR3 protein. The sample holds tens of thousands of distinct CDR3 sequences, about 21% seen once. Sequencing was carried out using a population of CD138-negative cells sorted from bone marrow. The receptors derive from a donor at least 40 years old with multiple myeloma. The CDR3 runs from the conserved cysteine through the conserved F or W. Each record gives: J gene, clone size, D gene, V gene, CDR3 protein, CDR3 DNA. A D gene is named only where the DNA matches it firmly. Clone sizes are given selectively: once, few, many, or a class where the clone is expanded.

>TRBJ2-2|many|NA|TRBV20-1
CSAYRRGNTGELFF
TGCAGTGCATACCGGAGGGGTAACACCGGGGAGCTGTTTTTT
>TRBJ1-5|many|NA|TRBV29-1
CSVGAQGAAQHF
TGCAGCGTTGGGGCTCAGGGTGCGGCCCAGCATTTT
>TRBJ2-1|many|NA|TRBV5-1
CASSLDGGYNEQFF
TGCGCCAGCAGCTTGGATGGAGGCTACAATGAGCAGTTCTTC
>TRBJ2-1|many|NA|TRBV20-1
CSANDIYNEQFF
TGCAGTGCTAATGATATATACAATGAGCAGTTCTTC
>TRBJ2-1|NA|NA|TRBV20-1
CSARCEGAGASNEQFF
TGCAGTGCTAGGTGTGAGGGGGCGGGAGCATCGAATGAGCAGTTCTTC
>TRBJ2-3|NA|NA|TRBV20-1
CCAPRRGAGNTQYF
TGCTGTGCTCCGCGCCGGGGGGCCGGGAATACGCAGTATTTT
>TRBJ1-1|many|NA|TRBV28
CASSQGGTGYTEAFF
TGTGCCAGCAGTCAAGGGGGGACCGGGTACACTGAAGCTTTCTTT
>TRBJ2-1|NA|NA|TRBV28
CASGFISRSGRISSYNEQFF
TGTGCCAGCGGTTTCATCTCTAGGAGCGGAAGAATTAGCTCCTACAATGAGCAGTTCTTC
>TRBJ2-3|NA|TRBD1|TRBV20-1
CSAERSQGGADTQYF
TGCAGTGCTGAGCGGAGTCAAGGGGGCGCAGATACGCAGTATTTT
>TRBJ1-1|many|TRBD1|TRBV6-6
CAIDGTGGLGEAFF
TGTGCCATAGACGGGACAGGGGGCTTGGGTGAAGCTTTCTTT
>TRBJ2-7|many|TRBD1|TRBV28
CASTRQGLSYEQYF
TGTGCCAGCACCAGACAGGGTCTATCCTACGAGCAGTACTTC
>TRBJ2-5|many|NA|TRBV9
CASSPRDPQETQYF
TGTGCCAGCAGCCCGCGGGACCCACAAGAGACCCAGTACTTC
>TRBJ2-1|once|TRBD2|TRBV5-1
CASSAGSSGNHEQFF
TGCGCCAGCAGCGCCGGGTCTAGCGGTAACCATGAGCAGTTCTTC
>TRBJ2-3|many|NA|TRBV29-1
CSVDPVNTQYF
TGCAGCGTTGACCCGGTTAATACGCAGTATTTT
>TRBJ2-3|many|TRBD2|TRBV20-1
CSALRAGGEDTQYF
TGCAGTGCTCTGAGAGCGGGGGGGGAAGATACGCAGTATTTT